The 27 T cell receptor beta chains below come from one sample, sequenced in a study of identical twins (dated by TCRdb to the mid-2010s). The receptor library was made with 5' RACE. Sequencing relied on an Illumina HiSeq 2000. TCRdb handled the public reads itself, with Q25 trimming in fastp and clone calling in MiXCR, and kept productive beta chains. Rows with one shared CDR3 protein collapse into an entry with the most common genes and DNA. Recorded for this sample are around 1.7 million distinct CDR3 sequences; 32% of them occurred a single time. About 0.3% of the sample goes to the ten largest clones. What was sequenced was cord blood. The source of these receptors is a newborn girl in good health.

This clonotype has a handful of counts. The chain recombines TRBV24-1 with TRBJ1-1; TRBD1 agrees at 8 bases. Germline lookup yields CDR1 KGHDR and CDR2 SFDVKD. The J segment lost 1 base and the V segment lost 5 bases, leaving 5 bases of the junction unmatched. CDR3 size: 15 residues. The CDR3 reads CATSVLTGENTEAFF. The CDR3 nucleotides are TGTGCCACCAGTGTCCTGACAGGGGAGAACACTGAAGCTTTCTTT.

This clonotype has a handful of counts. The chain links TRBV4-2 to TRBJ1-5; TRBD1 matches at 9 bases. The germline gives CDR1 LGHNA, CDR2 YNFKEQ. With V trimmed by 0 bases and J by 0 bases, 3 bases remained unmatched. The CDR3 length is 17 residues. The CDR3 spells CASSQEGTGYSNQPQHF. CDR3 nucleotides: TGTGCCAGCAGCCAAGAGGGGACAGGGTATAGCAATCAGCCCCAGCATTTT.

V is TRBV15 and J is TRBJ2-1; 8 nucleotides agree with TRBD1. Germline CDR1 and CDR2: LNHNV and YYDKDF (reference sequence). The CDR3 totals 17 residues. The V and J ends lost 0 bases and 9 bases, in that order; junction bases with no gene match: 13. CDR3: CATSRDFPRGHPREQFF. As DNA, the CDR3 is TGTGCCACCAGCAGAGATTTCCCCAGGGGGCACCCCCGTGAGCAGTTCTTC.

In its sample, this clonotype was seen a few times. At one end the junction does not follow the germline gene, possibly because of a read error. The chain employs TRBV20-1 and TRBJ2-1; a possible D gene is TRBD2 (5 bases). CDR1 and CDR2 (germline): DFQATT, SNEGSKA (reference sequence). CDR3 size: 13 residues. CDR3 loop: CSARERVYNEQFF. The CDR3 region has the DNA TGCAGTGCTCGAGAGAGGGTCTACAATGAGCAGTTCTTC.

This clonotype has at least ten counts. The chain combines TRBV12-3 or TRBV12-4 with TRBJ2-7; 8 bases align to TRBD1. Trimming removed 5 bases from V and 2 bases from J; junction bases left unmatched: 5. The CDR3 extends over 14 amino acids. The CDR3 DNA follows: TGTGCCAGCAGTCCCGGGACAGGCCCCTACGAGCAGTACTTC. This codes for CASSPGTGPYEQYF.

The chain uses TRBV28 and TRBJ1-5; D not certain. This CDR3 has 15 residues. The ends were cut back, 3 bases at V and 4 bases at J, with 13 bases in the middle. CDR1 is MDHEN, CDR2 SYDVKM, per germline. The chain's CDR3 is CASSFVGYTNQPQHF. As DNA, the CDR3 is TGTGCCAGCAGTTTTGTGGGGTACACTAATCAGCCCCAGCATTTT.

This clonotype was observed a handful of times. The rearrangement uses TRBV12-3 or TRBV12-4 and TRBJ1-1; D remains ambiguous. CDR3 size: 12 residues. Trimming shortened V by 3 bases and J by 5 bases, and 7 bases separated the two germline ends. CDR3 sequence: CASSFIRTEAFF. The CDR3 region has the DNA TGTGCCAGCAGTTTCATTAGGACTGAAGCTTTCTTT.

V is TRBV5-6 and J is TRBJ2-5, with D possibly TRBD2 on 7 matching bases. V was cut by 0 bases and J by 2 bases, with 14 bases left in between. The CDR3 has 16 residues. The V gene's germline CDR1 is SGHDT and CDR2 YYEEEE. CDR3 loop: CASSLEGGVRQETQYF. CDR3 DNA sequence: TGTGCCAGCAGCTTGGAAGGGGGGGTACGACAAGAGACCCAGTACTTC.

V is TRBV5-4 and J is TRBJ2-5; no clear D. The CDR3 spans 13 residues. Trimming shortened V by 6 bases and J by 2 bases, and 11 bases separated the two germline ends. CDR1 is SGHNT, CDR2 YYREEE, per germline (reference sequence). The CDR3 protein is CASTPTPQETQYF. The CDR3, as DNA: TGTGCCAGCACCCCTACCCCTCAAGAGACCCAGTACTTC.

This clonotype was seen repeatedly, ten times or more. J is TRBJ1-2 and V is TRBV27; D might be TRBD1 (6 bases). The CDR3 has 18 amino acids. Germline V gene lookup returns CDR1 MNHEY and CDR2 SMNVEV (reference sequence). Deletions cut 1 base from V and 5 bases from J, with 23 bases between. Here the CDR3 reads CASSLLRDTRSRWYGYTF. The CDR3 DNA follows: TGTGCCAGCAGTTTATTACGGGACACCCGGAGTAGGTGGTATGGCTACACCTTC.

The count of this clonotype is one. The chain's CDR3 is CASSSRTRGSGNTIYF. CDR3 coding DNA: TGTGCCAGCTCATCCCGGACCCGGGGCTCTGGAAACACCATATATTTT. The genes are TRBV18 and TRBJ1-3; D is unresolved. Looked up from germline, CDR1 is KGHSH and CDR2 is LQKENI. The CDR3 has 16 amino acids. V lost 5 bases to trimming and J lost 0 bases, with 14 bases between them.

In this sample, this clonotype turned up a few times. This chain joins TRBV6-2 or TRBV6-3 and TRBJ2-5; 7 bases are shared with TRBD2. From germline, CDR1 is MNHEY and CDR2 SVGEGT. The trim removed 4 bases at V and 4 bases at J, leaving 3 bases unmatched. This CDR3 region has 13 residues. The CDR3 sequence is CASSWTSLETQYF. The CDR3 coding sequence is TGTGCCAGCAGTTGGACTAGTTTAGAGACCCAGTACTTC.

This clonotype was detected only a few times. V usage is TRBV20-1 and J usage is TRBJ1-2, with 9 nucleotides matching TRBD1. The CDR3 is made up of 12 amino acids. Germline trimming cut 4 bases from V and 8 bases from J; bases unmatched to any gene: 5. CDR1 and CDR2 from the germline V gene are DFQATT and SNEGSKA (reference sequence). The CDR3 bases are TGCAGTGCTATACAGGGGGCGAGGGGCTACACCTTC. It translates to CSAIQGARGYTF.

This clonotype was recorded at least ten times. The J gene is TRBJ2-4, the V gene TRBV20-1, with 9 nucleotides matching TRBD2. The CDR3 is 16 amino acids. Germline lookup yields CDR1 DFQATT and CDR2 SNEGSKA (reference sequence). The ends lost 4 bases at V and 3 bases at J; junction bases unmatched: 10. CDR3 nucleotides: TGCAGTGCTACGGACAGCGGGGGGACCTACAAAAACATTCAGTACTTC. Its protein product is CSATDSGGTYKNIQYF.

This clonotype was recorded only once. The junction does not match germline at one end; this may be a read error. The chain joins TRBV6-2 or TRBV6-3 to TRBJ2-3; no reliable D call. Germline values: CDR1 MNHEY, CDR2 SVGEGT. The CDR3 runs to 16 residues. CDR3 sequence reads: CASSYPLGVSTDTRYF. Here the CDR3 DNA reads TGTGCCAGCAGTTACCCTCTTGGCGTTAGCACAGATACGCGGTATTTT.

The chain employs TRBV12-3 or TRBV12-4 and TRBJ1-5; a possible D gene is TRBD1 (5 bases). V lost 7 bases to trimming and J lost 2 bases, with 18 bases between them. The CDR3 has 16 residues. CDR3 amino acids: CASTESPGWGNQPQHF. DNA of the CDR3: TGTGCCAGCACCGAGAGCCCAGGGTGGGGCAATCAGCCCCAGCATTTT.

This chain connects TRBV7-8 to TRBJ2-3; 9 bases are a match to TRBD1. The CDR3 runs to 17 residues. The junction had 10 bases not matched to a gene; V was cut back by 4 bases and J by 2 bases. The germline V gene has CDR1 SGHVS and CDR2 FQNEAQ. CDR3 bases: TGTGCCAGCAGCTCCCGGGACAGGGAAACACACACAGATACGCAGTATTTT. Translated, it gives CASSSRDRETHTDTQYF.

This clonotype was picked up a small number of times. The chain uses TRBV6-6 and TRBJ1-2, with D perhaps TRBD1 (5 bases). This CDR3 is built from 12 residues. V was clipped by 5 bases and J by 8 bases, with 12 bases between them. Germline V CDR1 and CDR2: MNHNY, SVGAGI (reference sequence). The CDR3 loop reads CASSPPGGGYTF. CDR3 sequence (DNA): TGTGCCAGCAGTCCCCCGGGGGGGGGCTACACCTTC.

Worth noting for this clonotype: One base away lies a much larger clone, so this may be a sequencing read error. V is TRBV9 and J is TRBJ1-6; D is undetermined. Germline V gene lookup returns CDR1 SGDLS and CDR2 YYNGEE. The CDR3 loop spans 12 amino acids. CDR3 sequence reads: CASSVDNSPPHF. In DNA, the CDR3 is TGTGCCAGCAGCGTAGACAATTCACCCCCCCACTTT.

This clonotype occurred a few times. The chain employs TRBV18 and TRBJ1-1; D may be TRBD1 (5 bases). V lost 1 base to trimming and J lost 1 base, with 10 bases between them. Germline CDR1 KGHSH, CDR2 LQKENI. CDR3 size: 15 residues. DNA of the CDR3: TGTGCCAGCTCACCACGAGAGGGGCCGAACACTGAAGCTTTCTTT. It encodes CASSPREGPNTEAFF. The full variable domain, completed using reference TRBV18 and TRBJ1-1, is NAGVMQNPRHLVRRRGQEARLRCSPMKGHSHVYWYRQLPEEGLKFMVYLQKENIIDESGMPKERFSAEFPKEGPSILRIQQVVRGDSAAYFCASSPREGPNTEAFFGQGTRLTVV.

This chain links TRBV5-1 with TRBJ2-1; no clear D. V was clipped by 1 base and J by 6 bases, with 11 bases between them. There are 14 residues in the CDR3. CDR1 and CDR2 from the germline V gene are SGHRS and YFSETQ. The CDR3 bases are TGCGCCAGCAGCTTGTCTCGTATACCCAATGAGCAGTTCTTC. It translates to CASSLSRIPNEQFF. The full variable domain, rest sourced from reference TRBV5-1 and TRBJ2-1, is KAGVTQTPRYLIKTRGQQVTLSCSPISGHRSVSWYQQTPGQGLQFLFEYFSETQRNKGNFPGRFSGRQFSNSRSEMNVSTLELGDSALYLCASSLSRIPNEQFFGPGTRLTVL.

This sequence joins TRBV5-1 and TRBJ2-1; tentative D call: TRBD2 (5 bases). The germline V and J ends were trimmed by 2 bases and 0 bases, with 12 bases remaining between them. Germline loops: CDR1 SGHRS, CDR2 YFSETQ. This CDR3 has 16 amino acids. CDR3 bases: TGCGCCAGCAGCTTACGGTCAGCGGTCTCCTACAATGAGCAGTTCTTC. Protein: CASSLRSAVSYNEQFF.

V and J are TRBV12-5 and TRBJ1-1; perhaps TRBD1 as D (6 bases). This CDR3 has 16 amino acids. Germline-derived CDR1 and CDR2 are LGHNT and FRNRAP. V lost 5 bases and J lost 6, with 22 bases in between. As DNA, the CDR3 is TGTGCTAGTGGTCCACCGGGGAGAGAGGGGGAGCCTGAAGCTTTCTTT. It encodes CASGPPGREGEPEAFF.

In this sample, this clonotype turned up a few times. The rearrangement uses TRBV5-1 and TRBJ1-2, with 9 bases aligning to TRBD1. The germline gives CDR1 SGHRS, CDR2 YFSETQ. After removal of 4 bases from V and 0 bases from J, the junction contained 4 bases not matched to a gene. CDR3 length equals 15 residues. DNA of the CDR3: TGCGCCAGCAGCGCGTGGGACAGGGCTAACTATGGCTACACCTTC. Amino acid sequence: CASSAWDRANYGYTF.

V and J are TRBV4-2 and TRBJ2-1; D remains ambiguous. V dropped 4 bases and J dropped 0 bases, with 13 bases sitting between them. This CDR3 has 16 amino acids. The germline CDR1 and CDR2 sequences are LGHNA and YNFKEQ. CDR3 sequence reads: CASSPELLSSYNEQFF. Here the CDR3 DNA reads TGTGCCAGCAGCCCTGAACTCCTGAGCTCCTACAATGAGCAGTTCTTC.

The V and J genes are TRBV25-1 and TRBJ2-7; 8 bases agree with TRBD2. Germline CDR1 is MGHDK and CDR2 is SYGVNS. This CDR3 spans 16 amino acids. V dropped 4 bases and J dropped 7; count of bases not matched to a gene: 15. The CDR3 sequence: CASSGHGLAGGNEQYF. The CDR3 DNA reads TGTGCCAGCAGTGGACACGGACTAGCCGGGGGCAATGAGCAGTACTTC.

This clonotype was seen many times. The V and J genes are TRBV29-1 and TRBJ1-2; weak D call: TRBD1 (6 bases). The CDR3 runs to 14 residues. Trimming removed 0 bases from V and 5 bases from J, with 13 bases in between. CDR1 SQVTM and CDR2 ANQGSEA come from the germline V gene. The CDR3 DNA reads as TGCAGCGTTGAAGATGCGGGGGCGAGATATGGCTACACCTTC. Translation: CSVEDAGARYGYTF.